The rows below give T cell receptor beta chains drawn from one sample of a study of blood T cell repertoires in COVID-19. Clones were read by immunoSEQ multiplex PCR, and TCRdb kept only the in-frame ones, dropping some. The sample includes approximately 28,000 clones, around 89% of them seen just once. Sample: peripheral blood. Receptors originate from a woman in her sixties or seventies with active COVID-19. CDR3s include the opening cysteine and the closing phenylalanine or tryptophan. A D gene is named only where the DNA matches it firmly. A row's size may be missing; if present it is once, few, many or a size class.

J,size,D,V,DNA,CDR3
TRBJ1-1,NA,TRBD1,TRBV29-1,TGCAGCGTTGAATCTAGGACAGGGGGCTCATGGAGCACTGAAGCTTTCTTT,CSVESRTGGSWSTEAFF
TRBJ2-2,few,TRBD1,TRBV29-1,TGCAGCGTCACAGGGGGGACCGGGGAGCTGTTTTTT,CSVTGGTGELFF
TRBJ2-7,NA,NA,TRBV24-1,TGTGCCACCAGTATGGCGGAAGTGCCCTACGAGCAGTACTTC,CATSMAEVPYEQYF
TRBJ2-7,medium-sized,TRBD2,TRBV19,TGTGCCAGTAGTATCGGGACTAGCGGCGAGCAGTACTTC,CASSIGTSGEQYF
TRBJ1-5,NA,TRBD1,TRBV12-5,TGTGCTAGTGGCCCCGGGACAGCATACAATCAGCCCCAGCATTTT,CASGPGTAYNQPQHF
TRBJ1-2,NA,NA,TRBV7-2,TGTGCCAGCAGCTACAACAGGGCCGGGGTTGGTGGCTACACCTTC,CASSYNRAGVGGYTF
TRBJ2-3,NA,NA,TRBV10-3,TGTGCCATCACCCCTGGGCCTAGCCGGCCAGATACGCAGTATTTT,CAITPGPSRPDTQYF
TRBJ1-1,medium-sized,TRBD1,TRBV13,TGTGCCAGCAGGAAACAGGGGGCTTCTACTGAAGCTTTCTTT,CASRKQGASTEAFF
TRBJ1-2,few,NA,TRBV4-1,TGCGCCAGCAGCCAAGATGAATGGCCTAACTATGGCTACACCTTC,CASSQDEWPNYGYTF
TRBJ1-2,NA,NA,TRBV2,TGTGCCAGCAGCCCCGAGGCGCAGGGCTATGGCTACACCTTC,CASSPEAQGYGYTF
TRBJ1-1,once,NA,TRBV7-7,TGTGCCAGCAGCAACGACAGGAACACTGAAGCTTTCTTT,CASSNDRNTEAFF
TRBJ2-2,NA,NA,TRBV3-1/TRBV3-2,TGTGCCAGCAGCCTAGGGAGCGGGCCGAACACCGGGGAGCTGTTTTTT,CASSLGSGPNTGELFF
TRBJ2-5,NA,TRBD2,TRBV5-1,TGCGCCAGCAGCATGGGGACTAGCGGGAACCAAGAGACCCAGTACTTC,CASSMGTSGNQETQYF
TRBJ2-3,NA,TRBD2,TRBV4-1,TGCGCCAGCAGCCAAGTTCCCGGGAGGGCGGCAGATACGCAGTATTTT,CASSQVPGRAADTQYF
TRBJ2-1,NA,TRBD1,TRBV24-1,TGTGCCACCAGCTCCACCGGGACAGGCGCCAATGAGCAGTTCTTC,CATSSTGTGANEQFF
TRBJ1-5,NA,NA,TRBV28,TGTGCCAGCAGCCCGCCGGGGAGCAATCAGCCCCAGCATTTT,CASSPPGSNQPQHF
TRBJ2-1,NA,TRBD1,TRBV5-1,TGCGCCAGCAGCCCTGGGACAGGGTCCGGTCGGGAGTACAATGAGCAGTTCTTC,CASSPGTGSGREYNEQFF
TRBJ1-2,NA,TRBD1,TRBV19,TGTGCCAGTAGTATGGACAGGGCAAGACCTGGCGGCTACACCTTC,CASSMDRARPGGYTF
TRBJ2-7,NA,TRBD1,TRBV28,TGTGCCAGCAGTTTAGGGACAGGACCAAGCGAGCAGTACTTC,CASSLGTGPSEQYF
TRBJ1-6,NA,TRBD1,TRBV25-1,TGTGCCAGCAGTGGGGACAGGGGGTTAAATTCACCCCTCCACTTT,CASSGDRGLNSPLHF
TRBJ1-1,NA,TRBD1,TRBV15,TGTGCCACCAGCATCGACAGGGGGCGAGGGGTGAACACTGAAGCTTTCTTT,CATSIDRGRGVNTEAFF
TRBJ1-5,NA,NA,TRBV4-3,TGCGCCAGCAGCCAAGATATAGGGCAGGGATACAATCAGCCCCAGCATTTT,CASSQDIGQGYNQPQHF
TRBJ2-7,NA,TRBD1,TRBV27,TGTGCCAGCAGACGCCCGACAGGGCTTAGCTACGAGCAGTACTTC,CASRRPTGLSYEQYF
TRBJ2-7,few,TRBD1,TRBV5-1,TGCGCCAGTGTCCCGGGACAGGGGTGGTCCGAGCAGTACTTC,CASVPGQGWSEQYF
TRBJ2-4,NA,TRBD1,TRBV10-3,TGTGCCATCAGTGAGTCGAATGGACAGGGGGCAGAATTGTACGACATTCAGTACTTC,CAISESNGQGAELYDIQYF
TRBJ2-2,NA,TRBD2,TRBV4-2,TGTGCCAGCAGCCAAGGTGCTCCGGCGGGAGAAAACACCGGGGAGCTGTTTTTT,CASSQGAPAGENTGELFF
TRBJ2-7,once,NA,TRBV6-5,TGTGCCAGCAGGGTGACAGGAGGATTGGAGCAGTACTTC,CASRVTGGLEQYF
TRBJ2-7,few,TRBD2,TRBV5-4,TGTGCCAGCAGCCGAAGCGGGAGGCACCACTACGAGCAGTACTTC,CASSRSGRHHYEQYF
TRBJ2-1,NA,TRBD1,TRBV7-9,TGTGCCAGCAGCGTGGGGACAGGGGCCCACAATGAGCAGTTCTTC,CASSVGTGAHNEQFF
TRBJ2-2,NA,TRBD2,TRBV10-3,TGTGCCATCAGTGAGTCCGGGGGAGGGAGGACCGGGGAGCTGTTTTTT,CAISESGGGRTGELFF
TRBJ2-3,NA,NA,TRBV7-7,TGTGCCAGCAGCTTAGGTAGCAGCTCCACAGATACGCAGTATTTT,CASSLGSSSTDTQYF
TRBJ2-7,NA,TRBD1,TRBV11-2,TGTGCCAGCAGCAACCGGGACAGACCCTCCTACGAGCAGTACTTC,CASSNRDRPSYEQYF
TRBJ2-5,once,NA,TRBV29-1,TGCAGCGTAAGGGGGGAGACCCAGTACTTC,CSVRGETQYF
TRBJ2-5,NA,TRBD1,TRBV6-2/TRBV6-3,TGTGCCAGCAGTTACCTCCCGGGACAGCCTCTACAAGAGACCCAGTACTTC,CASSYLPGQPLQETQYF
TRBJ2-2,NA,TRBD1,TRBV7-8,TGTGCCAGCAGCTTAGGGACAGGTTACACCGGGGAGCTGTTTTTT,CASSLGTGYTGELFF
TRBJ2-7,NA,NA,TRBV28,TGTGCCAGCAGTTCACCCCCAGGGAGGCGGGTGAGCTCCTACGAGCAGTACTTC,CASSSPPGRRVSSYEQYF
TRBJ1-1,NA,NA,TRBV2,TGTGCCAGCAGTTTGCTCTCCGCGGACACTGAAGCTTTCTTT,CASSLLSADTEAFF
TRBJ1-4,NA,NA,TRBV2,TGTGCCAGCAGTCCGCAGGGAGGTAATGAAAAACTGTTTTTT,CASSPQGGNEKLFF
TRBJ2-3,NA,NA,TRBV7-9,TGTGCCAGCAGCTCCGTTTCGTTTGGGCCCCCCACAGATACGCAGTATTTT,CASSSVSFGPPTDTQYF
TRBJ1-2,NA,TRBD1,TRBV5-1,TGCGCCAGCAGTGAACAGGGGGCAGCTGGCTACACCTTC,CASSEQGAAGYTF
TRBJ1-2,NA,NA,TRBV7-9,TGTGCCAGCAGCCCCTTCTATGGCTACACCTTC,CASSPFYGYTF
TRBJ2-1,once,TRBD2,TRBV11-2,TGTGCCAGCAGCTTAGGCGGGAGCTCCTACAATGAGCAGTTCTTC,CASSLGGSSYNEQFF
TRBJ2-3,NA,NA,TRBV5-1,TGCGCCAGCAGCTTTAGTACGCCAGATACGCAGTATTTT,CASSFSTPDTQYF